A selection of T cell receptor beta chains follows, all from one sample in a study of beta chain features in type 1 diabetes. Produced via immunoSEQ multiplex PCR; TCRdb's table is partial and in-frame only. The sample carries fewer than 7,500 clones, 70% to 75% recorded once. Input material: Tregs from blood. The receptors originated from a man aged 18 to 35 in good health. Both conserved end residues are part of each CDR3. D genes are given only for firm matches. The size field is filled for only some rows; it gives once, few, many or a size class.

TRBJ2-3	TRBV9	TRBD2	NA	CASSVEYGGGTDTQYF	TGTGCCAGCAGCGTAGAGTACGGGGGGGGCACAGATACGCAGTATTTT
TRBJ2-6	TRBV5-6	NA	few	CASSLRAAGANVLTF	TGTGCCAGCAGTCTCAGGGCCGCTGGGGCCAACGTCCTGACTTTC
TRBJ1-6	TRBV7-2	NA	NA	CASGLLGSPLHF	TGTGCCAGCGGGCTACTAGGTTCACCCCTCCACTTT
TRBJ1-2	TRBV5-5	TRBD1	NA	CASSDTGTGYGYTF	TGTGCCAGCAGCGACACCGGGACAGGCTATGGCTACACCTTC
TRBJ2-7	TRBV10-3	NA	once	CAISESGGYEQYF	TGTGCCATCAGTGAGTCAGGGGGCTACGAGCAGTACTTC
TRBJ1-2	TRBV7-2	NA	NA	CASSLETGLKGDYTF	TGTGCCAGCAGCTTAGAAACGGGACTAAAGGGGGACTACACCTTC
TRBJ2-6	TRBV4-1	NA	NA	CASSPDRGSGANVLTF	TGCGCCAGCAGCCCTGATCGGGGCTCTGGGGCCAACGTCCTGACTTTC
TRBJ1-5	TRBV2	TRBD1	NA	CASRLQGKENQPQHF	TGTGCCAGCAGGCTACAGGGGAAGGAAAATCAGCCCCAGCATTTT
TRBJ1-4	TRBV19	TRBD1	NA	CASSSPSRGEEKLFF	TGTGCCAGTAGTTCCCCCAGCAGGGGGGAGGAAAAACTGTTTTTT
TRBJ1-1	TRBV6-1	NA	NA	CASISEFNTEAFF	TGTGCCAGCATCTCGGAGTTTAACACTGAAGCTTTCTTT
TRBJ1-1	TRBV27	NA	NA	CASRRSSNTEAFF	TGTGCCAGCAGACGGAGCTCGAACACTGAAGCTTTCTTT
TRBJ2-3	TRBV2	NA	NA	CAGQRDTLSTDTQYF	TGTGCCGGACAACGGGACACCCTAAGCACAGATACGCAGTATTTT
TRBJ2-7	TRBV4-3	TRBD2	once	CASSQDRVASGFSYEQYF	TGCGCCAGCAGCCAAGATAGGGTAGCTAGCGGGTTCTCCTACGAGCAGTACTTC
TRBJ1-5	TRBV18	NA	NA	CASSGNSNQPQHF	TGTGCCAGCTCCGGGAATAGCAATCAGCCCCAGCATTTT
TRBJ1-1	TRBV18	NA	few	CASSAYKNTEAFF	TGTGCCAGCTCAGCCTATAAGAACACTGAAGCTTTCTTT
TRBJ2-7	TRBV10-3	NA	few	CAITGDSYEQYF	TGTGCCATCACAGGTGACTCCTACGAGCAGTACTTC
TRBJ2-7	TRBV5-1	NA	once	CASSLGNLRGTQPYEQYF	TGCGCCAGCAGCTTGGGTAATCTTAGGGGGACGCAACCCTACGAGCAGTACTTC
TRBJ2-1	TRBV18	NA	NA	CASSPQGYNEQFF	TGTGCCAGCTCCCCTCAGGGTTACAATGAGCAGTTCTTC
TRBJ1-1	TRBV7-9	NA	NA	CASTSWAENTEAFF	TGTGCCAGCACCTCCTGGGCCGAGAACACTGAAGCTTTCTTT
TRBJ2-7	TRBV6-5	TRBD1	few	CASSTRTGVYEQYF	TGTGCCAGCAGTACCCGGACAGGGGTCTACGAGCAGTACTTC
TRBJ1-4	TRBV6-6	NA	NA	CASSPPGGDEKLFF	TGTGCCAGCAGCCCGCCGGGGGGGGATGAAAAACTGTTTTTT
TRBJ2-2	TRBV19	TRBD1	NA	CASITRQGSAGELFF	TGTGCCAGTATTACCAGACAGGGTTCGGCCGGGGAGCTGTTTTTT
TRBJ2-5	TRBV28	TRBD2	NA	CASSFSGGALETQYF	TGTGCCAGCAGTTTTAGCGGGGGGGCCCTGGAGACCCAGTACTTC
TRBJ2-2	TRBV7-8	TRBD2	once	CASSSLAGGNTGELFF	TGTGCCAGCAGCTCACTAGCGGGGGGGAACACCGGGGAGCTGTTTTTT